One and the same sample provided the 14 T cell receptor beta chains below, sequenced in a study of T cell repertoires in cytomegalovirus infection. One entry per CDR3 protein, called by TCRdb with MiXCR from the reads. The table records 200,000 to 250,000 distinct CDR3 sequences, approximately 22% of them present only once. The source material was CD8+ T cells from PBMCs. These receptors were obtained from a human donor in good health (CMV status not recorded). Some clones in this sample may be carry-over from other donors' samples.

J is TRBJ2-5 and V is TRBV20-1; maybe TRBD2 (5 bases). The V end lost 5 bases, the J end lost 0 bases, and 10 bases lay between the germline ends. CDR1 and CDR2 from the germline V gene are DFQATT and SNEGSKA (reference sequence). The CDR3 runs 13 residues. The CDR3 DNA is TGCAGTGCTCCAACGGGGTACCAAGAGACCCAGTACTTC. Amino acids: CSAPTGYQETQYF.

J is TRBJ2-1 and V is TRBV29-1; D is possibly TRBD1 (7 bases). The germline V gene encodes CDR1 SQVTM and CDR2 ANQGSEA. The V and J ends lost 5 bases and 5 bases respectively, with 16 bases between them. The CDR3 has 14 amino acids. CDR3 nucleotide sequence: TGCAGCGTTCCCCCAGGGGGGTCCAACAATGAGCAGTTCTTC. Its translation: CSVPPGGSNNEQFF.

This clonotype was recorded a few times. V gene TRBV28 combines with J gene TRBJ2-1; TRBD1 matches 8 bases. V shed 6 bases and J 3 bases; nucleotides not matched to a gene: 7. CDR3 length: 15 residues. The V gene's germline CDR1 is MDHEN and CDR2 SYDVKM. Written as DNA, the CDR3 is TGTGCCAGCAGCACCGGGACAGGATACTACAATGAGCAGTTCTTC. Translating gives CASSTGTGYYNEQFF.

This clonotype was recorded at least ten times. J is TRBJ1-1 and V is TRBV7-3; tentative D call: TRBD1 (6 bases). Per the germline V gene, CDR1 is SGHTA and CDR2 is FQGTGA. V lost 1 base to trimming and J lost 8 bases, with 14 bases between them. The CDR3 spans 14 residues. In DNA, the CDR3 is TGTGCCAGCAGCTTAATACGACAGGACATAGAAGCTTTCTTT. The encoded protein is CASSLIRQDIEAFF.

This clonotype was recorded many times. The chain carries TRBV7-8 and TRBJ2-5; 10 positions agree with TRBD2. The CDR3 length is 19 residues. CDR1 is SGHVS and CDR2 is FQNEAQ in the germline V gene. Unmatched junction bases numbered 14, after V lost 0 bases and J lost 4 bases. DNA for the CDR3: TGTGCCAGCAGCTTAGCGCTGTGGGGGGTTAGCGGGGGGCGAGAGACCCAGTACTTC. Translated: CASSLALWGVSGGRETQYF.

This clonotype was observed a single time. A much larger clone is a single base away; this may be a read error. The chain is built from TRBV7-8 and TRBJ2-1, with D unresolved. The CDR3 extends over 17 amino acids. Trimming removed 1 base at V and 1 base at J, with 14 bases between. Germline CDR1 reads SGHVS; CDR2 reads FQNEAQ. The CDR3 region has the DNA TGTGCCAGCAGCTTAGTAACTTGCGGATTATCCTACAATGAGCAGTTCTTC. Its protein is CASSLVTCGLSYNEQFF.

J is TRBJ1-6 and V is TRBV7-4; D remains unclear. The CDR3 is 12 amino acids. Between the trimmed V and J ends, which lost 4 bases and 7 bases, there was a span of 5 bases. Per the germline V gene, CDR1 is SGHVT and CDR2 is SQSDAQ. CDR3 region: CASSYQNSPLHF. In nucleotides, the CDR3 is TGTGCCAGCAGCTACCAGAATTCACCCCTCCACTTT.

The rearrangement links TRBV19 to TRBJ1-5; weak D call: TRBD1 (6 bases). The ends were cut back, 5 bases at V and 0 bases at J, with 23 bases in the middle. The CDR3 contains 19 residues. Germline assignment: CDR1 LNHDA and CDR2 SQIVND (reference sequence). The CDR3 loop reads CASSHYRETSPNSNQPQHF. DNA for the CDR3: TGTGCCAGTAGTCACTACAGGGAGACTTCTCCGAATAGCAATCAGCCCCAGCATTTT.

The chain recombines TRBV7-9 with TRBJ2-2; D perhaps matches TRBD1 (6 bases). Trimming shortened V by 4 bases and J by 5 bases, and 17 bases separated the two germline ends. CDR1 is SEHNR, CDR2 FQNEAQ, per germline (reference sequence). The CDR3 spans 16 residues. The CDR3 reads CASSSPSIQGTGELFF. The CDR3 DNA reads TGTGCCAGCAGCTCCCCTTCGATTCAGGGGACCGGGGAGCTGTTTTTT.

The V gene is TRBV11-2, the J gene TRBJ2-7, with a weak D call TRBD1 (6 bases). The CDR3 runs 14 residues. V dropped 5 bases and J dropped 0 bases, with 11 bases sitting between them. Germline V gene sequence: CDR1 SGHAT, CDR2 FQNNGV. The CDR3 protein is CASSTGWSSYEQYF. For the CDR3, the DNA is TGTGCCAGCAGCACAGGGTGGTCCTCCTACGAGCAGTACTTC.

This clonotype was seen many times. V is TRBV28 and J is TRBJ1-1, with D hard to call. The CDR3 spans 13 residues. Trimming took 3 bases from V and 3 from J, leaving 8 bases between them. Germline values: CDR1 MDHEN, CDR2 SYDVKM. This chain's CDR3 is CASSLADYTEAFF. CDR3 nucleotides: TGTGCCAGCAGTTTGGCCGATTACACTGAAGCTTTCTTT.

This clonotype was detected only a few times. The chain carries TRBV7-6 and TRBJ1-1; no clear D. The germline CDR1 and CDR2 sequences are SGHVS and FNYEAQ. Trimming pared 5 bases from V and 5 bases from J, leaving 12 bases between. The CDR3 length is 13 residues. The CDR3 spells CASSPRPGTEAFF. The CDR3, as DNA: TGTGCCAGCAGCCCCCGTCCCGGAACTGAAGCTTTCTTT.

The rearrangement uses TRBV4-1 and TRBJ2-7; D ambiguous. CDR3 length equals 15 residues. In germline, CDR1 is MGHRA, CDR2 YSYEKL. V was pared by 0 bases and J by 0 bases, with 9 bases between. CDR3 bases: TGCGCCAGCAGCCAAGACGTTGGGATCTCCTACGAGCAGTACTTC. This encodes CASSQDVGISYEQYF.

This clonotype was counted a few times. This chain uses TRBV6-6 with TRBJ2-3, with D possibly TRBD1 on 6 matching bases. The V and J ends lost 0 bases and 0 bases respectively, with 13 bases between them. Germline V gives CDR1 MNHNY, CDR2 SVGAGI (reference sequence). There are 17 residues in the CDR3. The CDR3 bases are TGTGCCAGCAGTTACTCACCAGGACAGCTTAGCACAGATACGCAGTATTTT. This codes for CASSYSPGQLSTDTQYF.